A single sample is the source of the 16 T cell receptor beta chains below, sequenced in a study of blood T cell repertoires in COVID-19. The data were produced by immunoSEQ multiplex PCR, yet TCRdb's version contains in-frame clones alone and is incomplete. The sample shows about 350,000 clones, approximately 89% of them seen only once. The sequenced material came from PBMCs or T cells enriched from blood (not recorded which). These TCRs come from a woman under 40 who had recovered from COVID-19.

Written as DNA, the CDR3 is TGCAGTGCTAGTGCTAGCGGGGGGACGAGCTCCTACAATGAGCAGTTCTTC. This gives the protein CSASASGGTSSYNEQFF. V gene TRBV20-1 combines with J gene TRBJ2-1; TRBD2 matches at 11 bases. J gave up 0 bases and V 3 bases, and 7 bases lay outside the gene matches. The CDR3 is 17 amino acids. The germline gives CDR1 DFQATT, CDR2 SNEGSKA (reference sequence).

The V gene is TRBV30, the J gene TRBJ1-5, with TRBD1 as a possible D gene (6 bases). The CDR3 consists of 17 residues. V was clipped by 1 base and J by 3 bases, with 19 bases between them. Germline loops: CDR1 GTSNPN, CDR2 SVGIG (reference sequence). The CDR3 region is CAWSGPKGGFSNQPQHF. CDR3 coding DNA: TGTGCCTGGAGTGGACCCAAGGGGGGGTTTTCCAATCAGCCCCAGCATTTT.

This clone was seen just once. CDR3 loop: CASSIKRDTEAFF. DNA of the CDR3: TGTGCCAGTAGTATCAAGAGGGACACTGAAGCTTTCTTT. V usage is TRBV19 and J usage is TRBJ1-1, with no clear D. There are 13 residues in the CDR3. V lost 3 bases and J 3 bases, leaving 8 bases between the germline ends. Looked up from germline, CDR1 is LNHDA and CDR2 is SQIVND (reference sequence).

The J gene is TRBJ1-4, the V gene TRBV7-7, with TRBD1 identical over 9 bases. Germline assignment: CDR1 SSHAT and CDR2 FNYEAQ (reference sequence). V shed 5 bases, J shed 8 bases, and the junction held 9 bases outside the gene matches. The CDR3 consists of 15 residues. CDR3 region: CASSQTGTGNEKLFF. CDR3 DNA sequence: TGTGCCAGCAGCCAAACCGGGACAGGGAACGAAAAACTGTTTTTT.

V is TRBV19 and J is TRBJ2-7; 7 nucleotides line up with TRBD1. Germline loops: CDR1 LNHDA, CDR2 SQIVND (reference sequence). The CDR3 loop spans 15 amino acids. Trimming at V came to 6 bases and at J to 1 base, leaving 9 bases not matched to a gene. The CDR3 region is CASRPYRDSSYEQYF. As DNA, the CDR3 is TGTGCCAGTAGACCGTACCGGGACAGTTCCTACGAGCAGTACTTC.

CDR3 sequence (DNA): TGCGCCAGCCTTGTTTCCGGCGGGGACACCGGGGAGCTGTTTTTT. This gives the protein CASLVSGGDTGELFF. The chain couples TRBV5-1 to TRBJ2-2; D possibly corresponds to TRBD2 (6 bases). V gave up 7 bases and J gave up 3 bases, with 16 bases separating them. This CDR3 comprises 15 residues. Germline assignment: CDR1 SGHRS and CDR2 YFSETQ.

This clone has just a few counts. The genes are TRBV19 and TRBJ2-4; 7 nucleotides match TRBD2. There are 15 residues in the CDR3. The germline CDR1 and CDR2 sequences are LNHDA and SQIVND (reference sequence). The junction had 4 bases not matched to a gene; V was cut back by 4 bases and J by 1 base. The CDR3 DNA follows: TGTGCCAGTAGTACGCCCGGGGGGGCCAAAAACATTCAGTACTTC. Protein sequence: CASSTPGGAKNIQYF.

The chain couples TRBV18 to TRBJ2-2, with TRBD1 matching 7 bases. The J segment lost 2 bases and the V segment lost 4 bases, leaving 4 bases of the junction unmatched. The CDR3 spans 15 residues. CDR1 is KGHSH, CDR2 LQKENI, per germline. The chain's CDR3 is CASSQYRGNTGELFF. CDR3 coding DNA: TGTGCCAGCTCACAATACAGGGGAAACACCGGGGAGCTGTTTTTT.

The chain carries TRBV6-5 and TRBJ2-1; perhaps TRBD2 as D (5 bases). V was clipped by 7 bases and J by 5 bases, with 18 bases between them. Germline loops: CDR1 MNHEY, CDR2 SVGAGI. CDR3 length: 15 residues. CDR3 loop: CASIDLWRADNEQFF. CDR3 DNA: TGTGCCAGCATAGATTTATGGAGAGCGGACAATGAGCAGTTCTTC.

CDR3 loop: CASSWSGGQETQYF. CDR3 sequence (DNA): TGCGCCAGCAGCTGGTCGGGGGGGCAGGAGACCCAGTACTTC. The chain uses TRBV5-1 and TRBJ2-5; TRBD2 matches at 8 bases. Trimming took 3 bases from V and 5 from J; bases not matched to a gene: 6. This CDR3 is built from 14 residues. CDR1 SGHRS and CDR2 YFSETQ come from the germline V gene.

Of note for this clone: The sample has other DNA sequences that encode this CDR3 too. The rearrangement links TRBV5-1 to TRBJ1-1; 8 nucleotides match TRBD1. The CDR3 is 14 amino acids. With V trimmed by 3 bases and J by 3 bases, 4 bases remained unmatched. CDR1 is SGHRS, CDR2 YFSETQ, per germline. The chain's CDR3 is CASSSDRADTEAFF. CDR3 sequence (DNA): TGCGCCAGCAGCTCGGACAGGGCGGACACTGAAGCTTTCTTT.

The chain combines TRBV28 with TRBJ2-5; TRBD2 aligns across 13 bases. Per germline, CDR1 MDHEN and CDR2 SYDVKM. CDR3 length: 14 residues. V was pared by 7 bases and J by 4 bases, with 3 bases of the junction left unmatched. CDR3 sequence: CASKGLAGVETQYF. CDR3 DNA sequence: TGTGCCAGCAAAGGACTAGCGGGGGTAGAGACCCAGTACTTC.

The genes are TRBV4-1 and TRBJ1-5; D unclear. The CDR3 is 14 amino acids. With 1 base removed from V and 7 bases from J, the gap between germline ends came to 11 bases. Germline CDR1 and CDR2: MGHRA and YSYEKL. The CDR3 DNA reads TGCGCCAGCAGCCAAGTAATCGTCGGGCAGCCCCAGCATTTT. It is translated as CASSQVIVGQPQHF.

V gene TRBV7-8 combines with J gene TRBJ2-5; D perhaps matches TRBD2 (6 bases). V was shortened by 3 bases and J by 1 base, with 15 bases between the two germline ends. Germline V gives CDR1 SGHVS, CDR2 FQNEAQ. The CDR3 runs 16 residues. CDR3 protein: CASSFGGARAQETQYF. CDR3 coding DNA: TGTGCCAGCAGCTTCGGCGGGGCTCGGGCCCAAGAGACCCAGTACTTC.

V usage is TRBV7-3 and J usage is TRBJ1-5, with no clear D. Trimming removed 8 bases from V and 6 bases from J, with 14 bases in between. This CDR3 contains 13 residues. In germline, CDR1 is SGHTA, CDR2 FQGTGA. CDR3 residues: CASLSEYVQPQHF. CDR3 bases: TGTGCCAGCCTGTCGGAGTACGTTCAGCCCCAGCATTTT.

Remarks on this clone: Germline is not matched at one junction end, which may reflect a read error. The chain recombines TRBV2 with TRBJ2-2; 8 nucleotides align to TRBD1. Germline assignment: CDR1 SNHLY and CDR2 FYNNEI. The CDR3 length is 13 residues. The CDR3: CAGRGQNTGELFF. In DNA, the CDR3 is TGTGCCGGCAGGGGGCAAAACACCGGGGAGCTGTTTTTT.